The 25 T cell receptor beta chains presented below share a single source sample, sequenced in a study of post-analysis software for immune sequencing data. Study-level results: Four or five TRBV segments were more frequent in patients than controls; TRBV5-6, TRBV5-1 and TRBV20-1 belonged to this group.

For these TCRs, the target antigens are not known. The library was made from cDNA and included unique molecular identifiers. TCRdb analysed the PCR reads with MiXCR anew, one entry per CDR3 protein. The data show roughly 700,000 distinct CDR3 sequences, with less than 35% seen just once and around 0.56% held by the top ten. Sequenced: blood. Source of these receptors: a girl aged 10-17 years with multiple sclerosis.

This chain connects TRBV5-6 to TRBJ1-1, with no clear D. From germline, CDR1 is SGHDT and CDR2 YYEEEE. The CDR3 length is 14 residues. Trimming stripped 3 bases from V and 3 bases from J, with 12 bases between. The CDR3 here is CASSSYYSYTEAFF. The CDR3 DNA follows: TGTGCCAGCAGCTCCTATTACAGTTACACTGAAGCTTTCTTT.

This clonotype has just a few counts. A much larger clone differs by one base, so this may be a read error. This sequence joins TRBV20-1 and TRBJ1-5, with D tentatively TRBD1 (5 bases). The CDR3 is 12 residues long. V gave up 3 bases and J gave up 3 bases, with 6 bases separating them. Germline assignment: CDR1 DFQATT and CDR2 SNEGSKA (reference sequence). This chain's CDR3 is CSASRVNQPQHF. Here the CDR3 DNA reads TGCAGTGCTAGCAGGGTCAATCAGCCCCAGCATTTT.

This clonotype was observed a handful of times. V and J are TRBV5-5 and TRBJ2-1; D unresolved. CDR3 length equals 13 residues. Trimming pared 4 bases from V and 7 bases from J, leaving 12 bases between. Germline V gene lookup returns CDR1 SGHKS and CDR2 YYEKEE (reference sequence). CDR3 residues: CASSPNAVNEQFF. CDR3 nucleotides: TGTGCCAGCAGCCCTAACGCGGTGAATGAGCAGTTCTTC.

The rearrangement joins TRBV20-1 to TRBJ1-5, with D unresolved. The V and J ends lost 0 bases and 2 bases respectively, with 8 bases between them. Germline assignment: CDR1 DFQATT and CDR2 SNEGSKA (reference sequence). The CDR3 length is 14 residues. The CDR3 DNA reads TGCAGTGCTAGAGATAAATCACGCAATCAGCCCCAGCATTTT. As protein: CSARDKSRNQPQHF.

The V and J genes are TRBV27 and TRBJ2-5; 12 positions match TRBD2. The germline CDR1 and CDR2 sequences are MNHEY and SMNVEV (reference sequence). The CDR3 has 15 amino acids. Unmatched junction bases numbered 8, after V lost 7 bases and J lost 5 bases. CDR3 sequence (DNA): TGTGCCAGCAACCTAGCGGGGGGGCCTGTCGAGACCCAGTACTTC. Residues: CASNLAGGPVETQYF.

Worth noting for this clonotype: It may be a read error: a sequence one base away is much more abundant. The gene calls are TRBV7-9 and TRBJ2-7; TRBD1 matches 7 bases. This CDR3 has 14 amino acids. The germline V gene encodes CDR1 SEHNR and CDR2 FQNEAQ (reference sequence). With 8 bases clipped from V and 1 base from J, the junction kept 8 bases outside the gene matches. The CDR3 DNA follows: TGTGCCAGCGGCTCCCGGGACAGATCCTACGAGCAGTACTTC. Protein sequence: CASGSRDRSYEQYF.

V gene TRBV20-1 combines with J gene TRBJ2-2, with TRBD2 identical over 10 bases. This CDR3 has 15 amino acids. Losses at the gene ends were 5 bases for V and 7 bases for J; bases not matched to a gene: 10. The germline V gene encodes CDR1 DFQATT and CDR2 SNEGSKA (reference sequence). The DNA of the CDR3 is TGCAGTGCTGAGGGGCTAGCGGGAGTGAGCGGGGAGCTGTTTTTT. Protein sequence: CSAEGLAGVSGELFF.

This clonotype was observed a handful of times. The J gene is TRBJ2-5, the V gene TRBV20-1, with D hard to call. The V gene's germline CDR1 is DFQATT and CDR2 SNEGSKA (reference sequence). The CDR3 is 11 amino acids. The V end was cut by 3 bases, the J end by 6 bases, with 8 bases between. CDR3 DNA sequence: TGCAGTGCTAGTTTTAGAAAGACCCAGTACTTC. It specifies CSASFRKTQYF.

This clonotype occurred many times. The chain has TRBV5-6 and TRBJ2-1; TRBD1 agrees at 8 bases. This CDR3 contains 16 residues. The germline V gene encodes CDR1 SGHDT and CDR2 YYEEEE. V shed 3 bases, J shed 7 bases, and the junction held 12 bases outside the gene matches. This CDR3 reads CASSSPSWTGPNEQFF. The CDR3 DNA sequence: TGTGCCAGCAGCTCGCCATCATGGACAGGGCCAAATGAGCAGTTCTTC.

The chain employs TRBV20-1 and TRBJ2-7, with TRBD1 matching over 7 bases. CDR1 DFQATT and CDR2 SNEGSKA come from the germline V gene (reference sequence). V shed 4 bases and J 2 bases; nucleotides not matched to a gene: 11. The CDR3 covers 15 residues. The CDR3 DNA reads TGCAGTGCTACAGAGAACCGACAGGGCCCCTACGAGCAGTACTTC. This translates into CSATENRQGPYEQYF.

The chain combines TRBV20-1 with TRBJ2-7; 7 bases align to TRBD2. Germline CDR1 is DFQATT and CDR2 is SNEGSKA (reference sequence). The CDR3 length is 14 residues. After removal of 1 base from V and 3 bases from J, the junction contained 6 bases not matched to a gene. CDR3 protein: CSARARASGYEQYF. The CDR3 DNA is TGCAGTGCTAGAGCCCGGGCTAGCGGCTACGAGCAGTACTTC.

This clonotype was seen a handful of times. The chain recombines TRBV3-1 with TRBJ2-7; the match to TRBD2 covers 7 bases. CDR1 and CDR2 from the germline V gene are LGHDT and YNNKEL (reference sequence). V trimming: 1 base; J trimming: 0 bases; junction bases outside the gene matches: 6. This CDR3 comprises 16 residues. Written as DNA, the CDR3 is TGTGCCAGCAGCCAAGGATCAGCGGGAAGCTCCTACGAGCAGTACTTC. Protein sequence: CASSQGSAGSSYEQYF.

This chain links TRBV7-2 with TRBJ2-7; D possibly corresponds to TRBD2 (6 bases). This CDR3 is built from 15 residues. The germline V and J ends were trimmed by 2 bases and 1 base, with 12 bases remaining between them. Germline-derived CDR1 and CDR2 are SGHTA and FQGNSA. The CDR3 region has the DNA TGTGCCAGCAGCTTAAGGGACTCCGATTCCTACGAGCAGTACTTC. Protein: CASSLRDSDSYEQYF.

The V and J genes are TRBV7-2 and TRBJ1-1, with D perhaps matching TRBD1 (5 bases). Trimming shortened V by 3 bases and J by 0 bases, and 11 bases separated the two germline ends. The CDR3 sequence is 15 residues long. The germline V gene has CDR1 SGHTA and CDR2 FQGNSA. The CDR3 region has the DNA TGTGCCAGCAGCTTCCCCGGACATCTGAACACTGAAGCTTTCTTT. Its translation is CASSFPGHLNTEAFF.

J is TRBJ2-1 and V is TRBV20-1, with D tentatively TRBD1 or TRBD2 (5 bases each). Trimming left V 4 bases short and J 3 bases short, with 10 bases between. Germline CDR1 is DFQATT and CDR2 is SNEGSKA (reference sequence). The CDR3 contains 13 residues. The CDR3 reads CSANQRGYNEQFF. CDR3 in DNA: TGCAGTGCTAACCAGAGGGGCTACAATGAGCAGTTCTTC.

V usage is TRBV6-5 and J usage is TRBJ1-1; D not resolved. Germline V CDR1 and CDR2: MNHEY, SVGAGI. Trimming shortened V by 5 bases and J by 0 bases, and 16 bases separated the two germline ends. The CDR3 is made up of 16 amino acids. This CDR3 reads CASSRPLGPMNTEAFF. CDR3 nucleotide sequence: TGTGCCAGCAGTCGGCCCCTTGGACCCATGAACACTGAAGCTTTCTTT.

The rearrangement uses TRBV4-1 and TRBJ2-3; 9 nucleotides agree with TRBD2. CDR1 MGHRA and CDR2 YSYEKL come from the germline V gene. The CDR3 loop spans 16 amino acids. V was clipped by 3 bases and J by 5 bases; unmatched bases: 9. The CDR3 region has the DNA TGCGCCAGCAGCCAGATGGGCGGGGGGGCTATAGATACGCAGTATTTT. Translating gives CASSQMGGGAIDTQYF.

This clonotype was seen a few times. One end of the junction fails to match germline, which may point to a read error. The CDR3 reads CASTPGGRVYEQYF. As DNA, the CDR3 is TGTGCCAGCACACCGGGCGGGAGGGTATACGAGCAGTACTTC. This chain links TRBV18 with TRBJ2-7, with 9 bases aligning to TRBD2. Germline V lookup: CDR1 KGHSH, CDR2 LQKENI. CDR3 length: 14 residues.

The CDR3 protein is CASSELRGTGELFF. The CDR3 DNA follows: TGTGCCAGCAGTGAACTACGGGGAACCGGGGAGCTGTTTTTT. The chain links TRBV6-1 to TRBJ2-2; TRBD2 is a possible D gene (5 bases). The CDR3 totals 14 residues. The V gene's germline CDR1 is MNHNS and CDR2 SASEGT. The germline V and J ends were trimmed by 2 bases and 5 bases, with 9 bases remaining between them.

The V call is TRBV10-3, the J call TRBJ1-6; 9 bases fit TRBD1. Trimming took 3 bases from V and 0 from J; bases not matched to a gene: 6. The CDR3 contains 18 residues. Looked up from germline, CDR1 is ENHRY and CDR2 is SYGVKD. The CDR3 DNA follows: TGTGCCATCAGTGAAAGACAGGGGGAGAGCTCCTATAATTCACCCCTCCACTTT. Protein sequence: CAISERQGESSYNSPLHF.

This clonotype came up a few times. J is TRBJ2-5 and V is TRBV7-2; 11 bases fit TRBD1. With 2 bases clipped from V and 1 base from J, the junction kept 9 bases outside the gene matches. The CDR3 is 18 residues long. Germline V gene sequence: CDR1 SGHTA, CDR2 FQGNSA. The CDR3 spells CASSLRSRTGGFQETQYF. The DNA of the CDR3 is TGTGCCAGCAGCTTAAGATCGCGGACAGGGGGCTTCCAAGAGACCCAGTACTTC.

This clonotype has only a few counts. The CDR3 nucleotides read TGTGCCAGCAGTTACTACGGGACTAGCGGGACATACGAGCAGTACTTC. This sequence encodes CASSYYGTSGTYEQYF. The chain is built from TRBV6-2 or TRBV6-3 and TRBJ2-7; 13 bases are a match to TRBD2. V trimming: 1 base; J trimming: 4 bases; junction bases outside the gene matches: 4. The CDR3 contains 16 residues. Germline V gene data show CDR1 as MNHEY and CDR2 as SVGEGT.

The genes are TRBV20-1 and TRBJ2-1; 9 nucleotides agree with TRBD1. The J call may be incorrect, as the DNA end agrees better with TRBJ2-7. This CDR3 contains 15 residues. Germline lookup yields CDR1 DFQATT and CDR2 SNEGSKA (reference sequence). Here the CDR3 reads CSATIGTGLYNEQYF. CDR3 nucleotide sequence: TGCAGTGCTACGATCGGGACAGGGTTGTACAATGAGCAGTACTTC.

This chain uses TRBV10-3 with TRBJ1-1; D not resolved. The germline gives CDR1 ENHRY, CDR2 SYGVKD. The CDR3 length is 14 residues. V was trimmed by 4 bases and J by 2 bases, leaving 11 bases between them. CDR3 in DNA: TGTGCCATCAGTGGGTCCTACGGTAACACTGAAGCTTTCTTT. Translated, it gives CAISGSYGNTEAFF.

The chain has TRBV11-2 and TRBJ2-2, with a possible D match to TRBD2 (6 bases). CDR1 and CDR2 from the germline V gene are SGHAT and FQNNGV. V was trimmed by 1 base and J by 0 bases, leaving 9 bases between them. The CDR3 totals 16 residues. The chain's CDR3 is CASSLARGTNTGELFF. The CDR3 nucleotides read TGTGCCAGCAGCTTAGCCCGGGGGACGAACACCGGGGAGCTGTTTTTT. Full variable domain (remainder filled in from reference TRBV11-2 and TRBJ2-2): EAGVAQSPRYKIIEKRQSVAFWCNPISGHATLYWYQQILGQGPKLLIQFQNNGVVDDSQLPKDRFSAERLKGVDSTLKIQPAKLEDSAVYLCASSLARGTNTGELFFGEGSRLTVL.